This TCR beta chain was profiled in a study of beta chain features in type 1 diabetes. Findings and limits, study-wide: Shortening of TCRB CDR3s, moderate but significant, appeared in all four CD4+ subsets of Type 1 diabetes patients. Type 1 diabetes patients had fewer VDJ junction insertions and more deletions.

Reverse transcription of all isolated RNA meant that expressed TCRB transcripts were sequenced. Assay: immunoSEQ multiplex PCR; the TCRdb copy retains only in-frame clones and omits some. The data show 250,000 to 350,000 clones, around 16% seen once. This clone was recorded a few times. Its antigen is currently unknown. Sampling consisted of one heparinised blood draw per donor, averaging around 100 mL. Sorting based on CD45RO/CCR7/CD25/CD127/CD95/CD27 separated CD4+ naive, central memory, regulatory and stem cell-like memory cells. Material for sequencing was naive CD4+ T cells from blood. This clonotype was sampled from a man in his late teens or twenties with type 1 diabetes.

CDR3 nucleotide sequence: TGCGCCAGCAGCTTCCTGACAGGGGGCATCCAAGAGACCCAGTACTTC. Its translation is CASSFLTGGIQETQYF. The V call is TRBV5-1, the J call TRBJ2-5; the match to TRBD1 covers 10 bases. Germline trimming cut 2 bases from V and 1 base from J; bases unmatched to any gene: 5. Germline CDR1 SGHRS, CDR2 YFSETQ. This CDR3 is built from 16 residues.